This TCR beta chain stems from a study of radiotherapy plus CTLA-4 blockade in lung cancer. Study details: Objective responses arose in 18% of patients, and around 30% experienced disease control.

Focal radiation and CTLA-4 blockade (ipilimumab) were tested in chemo-refractory metastatic non-small-cell lung cancer patients. CDR1 LNHDA and CDR2 SQIVND come from the germline V gene (reference sequence). The V end lost 3 bases, the J end lost 7 bases, and 16 bases lay between the germline ends. The CDR3 is 15 residues long. A remark on this clone: Its antigen is not identified.

Overall study findings and caveats: Expansion of tumor-derived TCR clones was observed in blood after radiotherapy plus ipilimumab. The best predictor of response was reported to be early blood T cell clone dynamics, with interferon-beta.

Sequencing used immunoSEQ multiplex PCR; TCRdb keeps in-frame clones, though not all of them. The sample records approximately 73,000 clones, over 75% being singletons. The sample consisted of peripheral blood, taken from a patient treated with radiotherapy plus ipilimumab. This sequence originates from a human donor with non-small cell lung cancer that progressed on radiotherapy plus ipilimumab. The V gene is TRBV19, the J gene TRBJ2-1, with D possibly being TRBD1 or TRBD2 (6 bases each). CDR3 nucleotide sequence: TGTGCCAGTAGTATTAGGGGGGCAGCGACGAATGAGCAGTTCTTC. The encoded protein is CASSIRGAATNEQFF.